This TCR beta chain was documented in a study of cytomegalovirus exposure and HLA in healthy donors. PCR was performed using 60 Vbeta and 13 Jbeta primers. Measured with immunoSEQ multiplex PCR; TCRdb has only the in-frame clones, and not every one. This table has tens of thousands of clones, over 60% appearing once. J lost 4 bases, V lost 5 bases, and 6 bases had no gene match. This CDR3 is built from 14 residues. CDR1 MNHEY and CDR2 SMNVEV come from the germline V gene (reference sequence). This TCR derives from a man aged 30 to 39 in good health and CMV-seronegative. Source material: PBMCs. This chain connects TRBV27 to TRBJ1-1, with 8 bases lining up with TRBD1. As DNA, the CDR3 is TGTGCCAGCAGTGAAACAACAGGGGGCACTGAAGCTTTCTTT. Amino acid sequence: CASSETTGGTEAFF.